The rows below give T cell receptor beta chains drawn from one sample of a study of CD4 T cells in relation to SARS-CoV-2 and coronaviruses. Here immunoSEQ multiplex PCR was the method, and the copy in TCRdb shows in-frame clones only, minus some. This sample has more than 9,000 clones, with 84% found just once. No antigen has been assigned to these receptors. Material for sequencing was CD4+ T cells from PBMCs, cultured in vitro. All receptors come from a human donor in good health. Both conserved end residues are part of each CDR3. The D gene is left open where the match is weak.

CDR3	D	V	J
CASSYMGTEAFF	.	TRBV6-5	TRBJ1-1
CASSLLSPQGTYTGELFF	TRBD1	TRBV7-6	TRBJ2-2
CASSLVTQANYGYTF	.	TRBV5-4	TRBJ1-2
CASSYLLAIYEQYF	TRBD2	TRBV6-2/TRBV6-3	TRBJ2-7
CASSVGRAGRRTGELFF	.	TRBV9	TRBJ2-2
CASMNRENTEAFF	.	TRBV2	TRBJ1-1
CASSLAGDQETQYF	TRBD2	TRBV5-4	TRBJ2-5
CASSLGPTEETQYF	.	TRBV11-3	TRBJ2-5
CASGLGGYNQPQHF	.	TRBV19	TRBJ1-5
CASSKIRTGAGEQYF	TRBD1	TRBV5-6	TRBJ2-7
CASSLGQDNEQFF	TRBD1	TRBV7-2	TRBJ2-1
CASSLQGLGETQYF	.	TRBV19	TRBJ2-5
CASSKTGNTEAFF	.	TRBV5-1	TRBJ1-1
CASSGTGRGGGEQYF	TRBD2	TRBV25-1	TRBJ2-7
CASSFGTGGNSNQPQHF	TRBD1	TRBV2	TRBJ1-5